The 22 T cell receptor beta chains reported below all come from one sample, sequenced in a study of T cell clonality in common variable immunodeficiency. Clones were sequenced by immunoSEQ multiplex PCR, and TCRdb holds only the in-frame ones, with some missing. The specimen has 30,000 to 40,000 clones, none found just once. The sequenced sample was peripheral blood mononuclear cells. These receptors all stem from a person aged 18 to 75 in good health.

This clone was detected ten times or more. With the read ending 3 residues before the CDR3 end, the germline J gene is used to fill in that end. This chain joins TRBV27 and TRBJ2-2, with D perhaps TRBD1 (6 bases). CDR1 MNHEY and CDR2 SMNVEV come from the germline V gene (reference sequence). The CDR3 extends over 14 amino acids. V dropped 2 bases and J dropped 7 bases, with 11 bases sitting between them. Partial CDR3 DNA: TGTGCCAGCAGTTTAACAGGGAACGGCGGGGAG. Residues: CASSLTGNGGE. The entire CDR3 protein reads CASSLTGNGGELFF.

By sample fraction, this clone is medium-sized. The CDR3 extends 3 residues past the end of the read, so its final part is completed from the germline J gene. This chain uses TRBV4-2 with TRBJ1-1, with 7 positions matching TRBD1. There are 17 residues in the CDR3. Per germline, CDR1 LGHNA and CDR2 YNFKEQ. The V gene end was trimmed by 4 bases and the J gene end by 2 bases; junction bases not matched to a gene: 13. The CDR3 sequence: CASSPGRGGTVNTEAFF. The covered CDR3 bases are TGTGCCAGCAGCCCCGGCCGGGGGGGGACAGTAAACACTGAA.

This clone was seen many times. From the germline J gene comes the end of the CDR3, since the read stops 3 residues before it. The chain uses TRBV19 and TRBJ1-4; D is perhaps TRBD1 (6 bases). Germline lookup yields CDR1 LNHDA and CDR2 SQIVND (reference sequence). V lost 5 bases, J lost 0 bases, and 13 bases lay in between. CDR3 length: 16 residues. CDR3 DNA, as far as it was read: TGTGCCAGTAGTGGAACAGGGAATCCAACTAATGAAAAA. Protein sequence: CASSGTGNPTNEK. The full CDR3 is CASSGTGNPTNEKLFF.

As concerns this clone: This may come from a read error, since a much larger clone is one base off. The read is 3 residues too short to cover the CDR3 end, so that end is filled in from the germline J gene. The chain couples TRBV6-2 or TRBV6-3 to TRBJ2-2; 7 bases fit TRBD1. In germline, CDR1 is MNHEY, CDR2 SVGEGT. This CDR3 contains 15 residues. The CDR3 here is CASRERQGEDEKLFF. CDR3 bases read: TGTGCCAGCAGAGAGAGACAGGGTGAGGATGAAAAG.

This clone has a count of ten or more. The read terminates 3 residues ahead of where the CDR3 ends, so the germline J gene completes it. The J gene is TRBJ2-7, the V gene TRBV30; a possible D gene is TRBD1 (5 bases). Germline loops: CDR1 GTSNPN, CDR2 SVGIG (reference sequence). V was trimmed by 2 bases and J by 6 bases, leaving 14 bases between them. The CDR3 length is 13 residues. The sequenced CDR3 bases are TGTGCCTGGAGTCAAGGCAGGGCCCTCGAG. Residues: CAWSQGRALE. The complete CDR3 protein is CAWSQGRALEQYF.

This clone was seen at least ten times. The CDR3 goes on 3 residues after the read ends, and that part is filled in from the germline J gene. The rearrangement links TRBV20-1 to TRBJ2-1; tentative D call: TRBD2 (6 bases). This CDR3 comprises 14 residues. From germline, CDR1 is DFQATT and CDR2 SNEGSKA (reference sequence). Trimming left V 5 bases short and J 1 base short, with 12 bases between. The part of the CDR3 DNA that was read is TGCAGTGCTGAGAGCGGGCCTTCCTACAATGAG. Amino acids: CSAESGPSYNE. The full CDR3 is CSAESGPSYNEQFF.

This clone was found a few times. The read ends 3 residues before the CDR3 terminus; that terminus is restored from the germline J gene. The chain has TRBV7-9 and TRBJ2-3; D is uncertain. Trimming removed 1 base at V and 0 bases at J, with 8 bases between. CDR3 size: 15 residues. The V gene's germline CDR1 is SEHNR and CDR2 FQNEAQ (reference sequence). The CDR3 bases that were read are TGTGCCAGCAGCTTAGGAGGCCCTAGCACAGATACG. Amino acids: CASSLGGPSTDT. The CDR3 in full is CASSLGGPSTDTQYF. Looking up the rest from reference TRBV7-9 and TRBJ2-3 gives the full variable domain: DTGVSQNPRHKITKRGQNVTFRCDPISEHNRLYWYRQTLGQGPEFLTYFQNEAQLEKSRLLSDRFSAERPKGSFSTLEIQRTEQGDSAMYLCASSLGGPSTDTQYFGPGTRLTVL.

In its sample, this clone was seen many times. The part of the CDR3 DNA that was read is TGTGCCAGTAAGGGGATTACCGGGACAGAAGGCGAG. This translates into CASKGITGTEGE. The full CDR3 protein reads CASKGITGTEGEQYF. This chain uses TRBV19 with TRBJ2-7; 7 positions agree with TRBD1. The read stops 3 residues short of the end of the CDR3; the missing end is completed from the germline J gene. The CDR3 spans 15 residues. The V gene's germline CDR1 is LNHDA and CDR2 SQIVND (reference sequence). Unmatched junction bases numbered 15, after V lost 7 bases and J lost 6 bases.

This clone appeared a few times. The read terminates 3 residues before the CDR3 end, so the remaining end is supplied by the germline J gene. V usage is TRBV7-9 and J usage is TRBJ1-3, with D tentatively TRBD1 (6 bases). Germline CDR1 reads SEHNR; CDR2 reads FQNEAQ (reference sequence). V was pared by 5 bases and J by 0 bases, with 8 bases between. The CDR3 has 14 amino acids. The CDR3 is CASSQQGSGNTIYF. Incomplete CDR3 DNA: TGTGCCAGCAGCCAACAGGGCTCTGGAAACACC.

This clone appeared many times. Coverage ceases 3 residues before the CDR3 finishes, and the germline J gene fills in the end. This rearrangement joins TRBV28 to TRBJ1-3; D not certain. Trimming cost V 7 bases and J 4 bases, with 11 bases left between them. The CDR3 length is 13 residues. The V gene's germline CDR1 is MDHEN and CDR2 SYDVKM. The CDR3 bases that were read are TGTGCCAGCACTGAGGTGTCCGGAAACACC. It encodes CASTEVSGNT. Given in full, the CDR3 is CASTEVSGNTIYF.

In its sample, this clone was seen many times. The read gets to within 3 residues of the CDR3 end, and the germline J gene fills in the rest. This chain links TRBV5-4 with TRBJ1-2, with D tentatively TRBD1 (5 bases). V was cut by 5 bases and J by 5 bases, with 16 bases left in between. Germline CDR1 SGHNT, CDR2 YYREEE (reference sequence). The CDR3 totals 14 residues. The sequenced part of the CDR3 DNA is TGTGCCAGCAGGCACGGGGGGGAGGTATATGGC. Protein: CASRHGGEVYG. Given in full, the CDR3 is CASRHGGEVYGYTF.

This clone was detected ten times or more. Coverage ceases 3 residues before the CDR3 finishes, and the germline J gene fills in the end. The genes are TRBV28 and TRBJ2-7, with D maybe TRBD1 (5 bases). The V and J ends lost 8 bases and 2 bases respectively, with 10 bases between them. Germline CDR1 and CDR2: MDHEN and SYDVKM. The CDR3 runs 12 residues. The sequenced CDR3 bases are TGTGCCAGCCTCAGGGTCACCTACGAG. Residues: CASLRVTYE. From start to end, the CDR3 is CASLRVTYEQYF.

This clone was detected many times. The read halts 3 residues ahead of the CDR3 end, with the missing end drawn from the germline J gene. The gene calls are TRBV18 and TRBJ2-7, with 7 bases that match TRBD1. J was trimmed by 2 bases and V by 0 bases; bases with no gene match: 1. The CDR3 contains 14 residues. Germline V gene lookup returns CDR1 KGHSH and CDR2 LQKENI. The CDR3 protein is CASSPPGQPYEQYF. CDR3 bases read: TGTGCCAGCTCACCACCGGGACAGCCCTACGAG.

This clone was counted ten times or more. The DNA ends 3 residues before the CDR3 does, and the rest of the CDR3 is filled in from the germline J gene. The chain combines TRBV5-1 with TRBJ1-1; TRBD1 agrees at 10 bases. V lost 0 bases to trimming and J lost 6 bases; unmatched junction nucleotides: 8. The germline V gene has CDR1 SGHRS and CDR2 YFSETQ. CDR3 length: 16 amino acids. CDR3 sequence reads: CASSLGTGGLDAEAFF. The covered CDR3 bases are TGCGCCAGCAGCTTGGGGACAGGGGGTCTCGACGCTGAA.

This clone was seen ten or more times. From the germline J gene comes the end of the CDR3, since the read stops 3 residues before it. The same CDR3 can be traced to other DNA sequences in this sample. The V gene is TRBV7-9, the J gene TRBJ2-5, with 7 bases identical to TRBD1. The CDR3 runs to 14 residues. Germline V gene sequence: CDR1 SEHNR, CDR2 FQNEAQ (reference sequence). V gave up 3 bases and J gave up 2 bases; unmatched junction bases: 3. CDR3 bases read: TGTGCCAGCAGCTTCGGGACAGCACAAGAGACC. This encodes CASSFGTAQET. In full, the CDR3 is CASSFGTAQETQYF.

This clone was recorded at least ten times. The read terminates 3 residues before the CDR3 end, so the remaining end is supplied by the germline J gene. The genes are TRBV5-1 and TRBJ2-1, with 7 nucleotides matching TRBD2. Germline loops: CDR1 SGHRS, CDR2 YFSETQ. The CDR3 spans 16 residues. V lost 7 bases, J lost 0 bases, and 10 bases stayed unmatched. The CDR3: CASGGGSGLSYNEQFF. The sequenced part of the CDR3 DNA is TGCGCCAGCGGGGGGGGATCGGGCCTCTCCTACAATGAG.

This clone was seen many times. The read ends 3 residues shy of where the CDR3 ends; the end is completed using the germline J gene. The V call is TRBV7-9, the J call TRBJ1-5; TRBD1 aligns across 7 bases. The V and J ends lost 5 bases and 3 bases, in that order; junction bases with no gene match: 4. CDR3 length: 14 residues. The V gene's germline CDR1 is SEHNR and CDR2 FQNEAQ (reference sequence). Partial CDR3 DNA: TGTGCCAGCAGCCCCGGACAGGCCAATCAGCCC. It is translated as CASSPGQANQP. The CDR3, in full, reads CASSPGQANQPQHF.

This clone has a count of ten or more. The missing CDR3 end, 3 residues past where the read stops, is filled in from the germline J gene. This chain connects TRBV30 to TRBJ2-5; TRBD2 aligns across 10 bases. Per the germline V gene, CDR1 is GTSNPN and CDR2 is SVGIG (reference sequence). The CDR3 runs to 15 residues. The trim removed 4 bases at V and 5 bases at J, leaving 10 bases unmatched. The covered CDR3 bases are TGTGCCTGGACCCTCAGCGGGAGGGCCGTGGAGACC. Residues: CAWTLSGRAVET. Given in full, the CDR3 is CAWTLSGRAVETQYF. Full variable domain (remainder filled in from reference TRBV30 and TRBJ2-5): SQTIHQWPATLVQPVGSPLSLECTVEGTSNPNLYWYRQAAGRGLQLLFYSVGIGQISSEVPQNLSASRPQDRQFILSSKKLLLSDSGFYLCAWTLSGRAVETQYFGPGTRLLVL.

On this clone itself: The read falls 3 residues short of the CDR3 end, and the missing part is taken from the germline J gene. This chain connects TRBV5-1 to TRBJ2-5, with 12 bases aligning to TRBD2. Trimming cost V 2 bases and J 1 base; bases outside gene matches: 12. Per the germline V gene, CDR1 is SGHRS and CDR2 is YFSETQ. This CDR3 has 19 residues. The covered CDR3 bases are TGCGCCAGCAGCTTCCGCCCATTTACTAGCGGGGGGCTCCAAGAGACC. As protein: CASSFRPFTSGGLQET. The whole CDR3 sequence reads CASSFRPFTSGGLQETQYF.

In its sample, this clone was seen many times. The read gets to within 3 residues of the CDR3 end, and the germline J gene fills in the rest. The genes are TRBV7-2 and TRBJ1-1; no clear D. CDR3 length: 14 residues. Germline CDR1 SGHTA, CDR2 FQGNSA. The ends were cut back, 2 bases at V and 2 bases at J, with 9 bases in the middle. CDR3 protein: CASSLPTRNTEAFF. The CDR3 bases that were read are TGTGCCAGCAGCTTACCCACAAGAAACACTGAA.

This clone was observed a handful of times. The CDR3 loop is CASSLGGHLNTEAFF. The DNA read from the CDR3 is TGTGCCAGCAGCTTAGGAGGACACCTGAACACTGAA. The chain employs TRBV11-3 and TRBJ1-1; D may be TRBD1 (5 bases). The read ends 3 residues shy of where the CDR3 ends; the end is completed using the germline J gene. This CDR3 has 15 residues. The V gene lost 1 base and the J gene lost 0 bases, with 9 bases spanning the gap. CDR1 and CDR2 from the germline V gene are SGHNT and YENEEA.

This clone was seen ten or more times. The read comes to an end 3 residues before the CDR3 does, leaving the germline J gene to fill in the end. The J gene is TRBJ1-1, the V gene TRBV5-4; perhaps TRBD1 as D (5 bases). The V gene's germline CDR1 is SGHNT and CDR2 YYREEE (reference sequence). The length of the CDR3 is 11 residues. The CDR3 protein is CASSQGVEAFF. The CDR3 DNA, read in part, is TGTGCCAGCAGCCAGGGTGTGGAA.